This T cell receptor beta chain comes out of a study of Ad26.COV2.S vaccination and SARS-CoV-2 variants. Assay: immunoSEQ multiplex PCR; the TCRdb copy retains only in-frame clones and omits some. The sample has around 320,000 clones, about 82% seen once. Documented treatment: some 19 received Ad26.COV2.S at low or high dose, single or two shots; a few received placebo; per-sample allocation not given. Specimen acquisition occurred on day 63 following the initial vaccine or placebo injection. The CDR3 is 14 residues long. Trimming cost V 4 bases and J 3 bases, with 15 bases left between them. The germline gives CDR1 GTSNPN, CDR2 SVGIG (reference sequence).

The gene calls are TRBV30 and TRBJ1-2; a possible D gene is TRBD1 (6 bases). The sample was peripheral blood, taken in a trial of Ad26.COV2.S vaccine versus placebo. The receptor was derived from a person between 18 and 59 years old who received the Ad26.COV2.S COVID-19 vaccine or a placebo. The CDR3 nucleotides read TGTGCCTGGAACACCCCACAGGGACACTATGGCTACACCTTC. Encoded protein: CAWNTPQGHYGYTF.